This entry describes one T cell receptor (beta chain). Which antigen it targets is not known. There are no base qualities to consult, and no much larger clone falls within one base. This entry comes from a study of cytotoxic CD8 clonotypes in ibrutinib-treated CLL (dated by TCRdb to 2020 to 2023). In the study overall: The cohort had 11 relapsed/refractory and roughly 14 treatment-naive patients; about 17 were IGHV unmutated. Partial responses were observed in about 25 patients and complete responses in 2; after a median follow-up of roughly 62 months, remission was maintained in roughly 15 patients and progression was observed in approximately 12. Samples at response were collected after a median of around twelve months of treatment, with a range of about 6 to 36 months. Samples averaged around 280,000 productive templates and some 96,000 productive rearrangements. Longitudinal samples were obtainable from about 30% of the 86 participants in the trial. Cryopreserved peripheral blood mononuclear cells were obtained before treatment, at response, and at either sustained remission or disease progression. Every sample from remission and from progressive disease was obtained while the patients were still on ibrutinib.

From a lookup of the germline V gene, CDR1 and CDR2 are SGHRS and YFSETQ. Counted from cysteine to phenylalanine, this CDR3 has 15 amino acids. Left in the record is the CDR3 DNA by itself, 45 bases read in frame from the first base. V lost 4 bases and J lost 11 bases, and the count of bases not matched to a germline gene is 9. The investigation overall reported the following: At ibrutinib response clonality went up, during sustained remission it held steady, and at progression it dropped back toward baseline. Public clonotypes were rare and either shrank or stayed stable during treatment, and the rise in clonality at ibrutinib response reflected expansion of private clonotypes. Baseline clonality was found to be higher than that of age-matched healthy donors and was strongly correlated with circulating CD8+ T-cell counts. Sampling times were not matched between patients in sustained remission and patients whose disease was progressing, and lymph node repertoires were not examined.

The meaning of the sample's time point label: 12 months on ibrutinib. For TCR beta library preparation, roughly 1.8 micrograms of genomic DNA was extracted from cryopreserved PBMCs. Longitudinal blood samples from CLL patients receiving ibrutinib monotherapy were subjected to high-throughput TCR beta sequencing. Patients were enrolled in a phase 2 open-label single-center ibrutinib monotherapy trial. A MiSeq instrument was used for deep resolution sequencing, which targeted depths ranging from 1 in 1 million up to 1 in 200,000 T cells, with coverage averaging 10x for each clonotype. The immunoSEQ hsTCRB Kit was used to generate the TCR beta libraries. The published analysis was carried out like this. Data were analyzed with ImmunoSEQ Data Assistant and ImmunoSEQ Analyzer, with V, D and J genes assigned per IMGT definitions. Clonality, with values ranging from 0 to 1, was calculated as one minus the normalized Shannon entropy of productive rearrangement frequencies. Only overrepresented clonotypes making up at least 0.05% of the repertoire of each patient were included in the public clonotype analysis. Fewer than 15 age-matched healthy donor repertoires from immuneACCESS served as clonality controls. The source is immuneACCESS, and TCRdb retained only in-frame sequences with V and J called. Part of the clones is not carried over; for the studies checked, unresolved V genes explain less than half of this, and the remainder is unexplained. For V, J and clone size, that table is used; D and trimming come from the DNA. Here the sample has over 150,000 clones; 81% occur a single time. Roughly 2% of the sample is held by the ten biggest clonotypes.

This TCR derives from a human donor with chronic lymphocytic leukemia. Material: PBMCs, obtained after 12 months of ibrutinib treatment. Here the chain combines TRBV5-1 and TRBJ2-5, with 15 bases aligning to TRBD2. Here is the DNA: TGCGCCAGCAGCGGTACGGGACTAGCGGGAGGTTCACAGTACTTC. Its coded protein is CASSGTGLAGGSQYF.